This T cell receptor beta chain is from a study of blood T cell repertoires in COVID-19. On the study more broadly: Samples came from the United States, Italy and Spain, spanning acute and convalescent COVID-19. T cells, B-cell-depleted T cells, or PBMCs supplied cDNA or gDNA.

Produced via immunoSEQ multiplex PCR; TCRdb's table is partial and in-frame only. The data hold about 190,000 clones, with approximately 90% observed a single time. With 2 bases clipped from V and 4 bases from J, the junction kept 4 bases outside the gene matches. The CDR3 extends over 15 amino acids. Germline values: CDR1 MNHEY, CDR2 SVGAGI. Material for sequencing was peripheral blood. The rearrangement links TRBV6-5 to TRBJ1-1; 10 positions match TRBD1. This sequence was found in a human donor in a cohort sampled during active COVID-19. CDR3 in DNA: TGTGCCAGCAGTTACGGGGGACAGGGGAGCACTGAAGCTTTCTTT. It translates to CASSYGGQGSTEAFF.